The rows below give T cell receptor beta chains drawn from one sample of a study of cytomegalovirus exposure and HLA in healthy donors. Repertoires were generated with immunoSEQ multiplex PCR, while TCRdb's copy carries only in-frame clones and drops some. The table shows 100,000 to 120,000 clones, with around 78% occurring only once. The material sequenced was PBMCs. The receptors stem from a woman aged 25 to 45 in good health and CMV-seronegative. Both conserved end residues are part of each CDR3. The D gene is left open where the match is weak. Clone size, where shown, is once, few, many, or a class for clones that have expanded.

j_gene: TRBJ1-5; d_gene: TRBD1; abundance: NA; v_gene: TRBV7-8; CDR3aa: CASSTETGLVPQHF; CDR3nt: TGTGCCAGCAGCACCGAGACAGGGTTGGTGCCCCAGCATTTT
j_gene: TRBJ1-2; d_gene: NA; abundance: NA; v_gene: TRBV27; CDR3aa: CASSSGVDYGYTF; CDR3nt: TGTGCCAGCAGTTCCGGGGTCGACTATGGCTACACCTTC
j_gene: TRBJ2-7; d_gene: NA; abundance: NA; v_gene: TRBV4-2; CDR3aa: CASSPSSDSSYEQYF; CDR3nt: TGTGCCAGCAGCCCGAGTAGTGACAGTTCCTACGAGCAGTACTTC
j_gene: TRBJ1-4; d_gene: NA; abundance: NA; v_gene: TRBV7-9; CDR3aa: CASSQPPGHLSNGEKLFF; CDR3nt: TGTGCCAGCAGCCAACCGCCGGGACACCTATCAAACGGTGAAAAACTGTTTTTT
j_gene: TRBJ2-3; d_gene: TRBD2; abundance: NA; v_gene: TRBV7-2; CDR3aa: CASSLQRGTTDTQYF; CDR3nt: TGTGCCAGCAGCTTACAGCGGGGAACCACAGATACGCAGTATTTT
j_gene: TRBJ1-2; d_gene: TRBD1; abundance: NA; v_gene: TRBV30; CDR3aa: CAWSVPVDRGGYTF; CDR3nt: TGTGCCTGGAGTGTACCCGTGGACAGGGGTGGCTACACCTTC
j_gene: TRBJ2-1; d_gene: TRBD2; abundance: NA; v_gene: TRBV5-6; CDR3aa: CASSLSWGTGTSGRNEQFF; CDR3nt: TGTGCCAGCAGCTTGAGTTGGGGGACCGGGACTAGCGGACGTAATGAGCAGTTCTTC
j_gene: TRBJ2-3; d_gene: NA; abundance: NA; v_gene: TRBV6-5; CDR3aa: CASGQDGTDTQYF; CDR3nt: TGTGCCAGCGGCCAGGATGGCACAGATACGCAGTATTTT
j_gene: TRBJ1-1; d_gene: NA; abundance: NA; v_gene: TRBV30; CDR3aa: CAWSVVKNTEAFF; CDR3nt: TGTGCCTGGAGTGTTGTCAAGAACACTGAAGCTTTCTTT
j_gene: TRBJ2-5; d_gene: TRBD2; abundance: NA; v_gene: TRBV30; CDR3aa: CAWKGLAKGETQYF; CDR3nt: TGTGCCTGGAAGGGACTAGCTAAGGGGGAGACCCAGTACTTC
j_gene: TRBJ2-5; d_gene: NA; abundance: NA; v_gene: TRBV7-9; CDR3aa: CASSLQGWKTQYF; CDR3nt: TGTGCCAGCAGCTTACAGGGGTGGAAGACCCAGTACTTC
j_gene: TRBJ1-1; d_gene: TRBD1; abundance: NA; v_gene: TRBV7-9; CDR3aa: CASYGQAHTEAFF; CDR3nt: TGTGCCAGCTACGGACAGGCGCACACTGAAGCTTTCTTT
j_gene: TRBJ1-5; d_gene: NA; abundance: NA; v_gene: TRBV7-8; CDR3aa: CASSRRGGPNQPQHF; CDR3nt: TGTGCCAGCAGTCGTAGGGGGGGCCCCAATCAGCCCCAGCATTTT
j_gene: TRBJ2-5; d_gene: NA; abundance: NA; v_gene: TRBV6-5; CDR3aa: CASSRGQTQYF; CDR3nt: TGTGCCAGCAGCCGCGGGCAGACCCAGTACTTC
j_gene: TRBJ2-1; d_gene: TRBD2; abundance: NA; v_gene: TRBV2; CDR3aa: CASSTGTSGREFF; CDR3nt: TGTGCCAGCAGTACCGGGACTAGCGGGAGGGAGTTCTTC
j_gene: TRBJ2-7; d_gene: TRBD1; abundance: few; v_gene: TRBV2; CDR3aa: CASPPNADQGVSYEQYF; CDR3nt: TGTGCCTCTCCGCCCAACGCAGATCAGGGGGTGTCCTACGAGCAGTACTTC
j_gene: TRBJ2-7; d_gene: TRBD2; abundance: NA; v_gene: TRBV11-2; CDR3aa: CASSPGTSGPYSYEQYF; CDR3nt: TGTGCCAGCAGCCCGGGGACTAGCGGGCCCTACTCCTACGAGCAGTACTTC
j_gene: TRBJ1-5; d_gene: NA; abundance: NA; v_gene: TRBV4-1; CDR3aa: CASSQGQGSNQPQHF; CDR3nt: TGCGCCAGCAGCCAAGGTCAGGGGAGCAATCAGCCCCAGCATTTT
j_gene: TRBJ2-5; d_gene: NA; abundance: NA; v_gene: TRBV7-6; CDR3aa: CASSLATGPQETQYF; CDR3nt: TGTGCCAGCAGCTTAGCTACAGGACCACAAGAGACCCAGTACTTC
j_gene: TRBJ2-1; d_gene: TRBD1; abundance: NA; v_gene: TRBV28; CDR3aa: CASRRQGGRSFYTESSYNEQFF; CDR3nt: TGTGCCAGCAGACGACAGGGCGGGCGTTCGTTTTATACCGAAAGCTCCTACAATGAGCAGTTCTTC
j_gene: TRBJ1-5; d_gene: NA; abundance: NA; v_gene: TRBV15; CDR3aa: CATRPYRESNQPQHF; CDR3nt: TGTGCCACCAGGCCATACAGGGAAAGCAATCAGCCCCAGCATTTT
j_gene: TRBJ2-7; d_gene: TRBD1; abundance: NA; v_gene: TRBV7-6; CDR3aa: CASSLGTGSFYEQYF; CDR3nt: TGTGCCAGCAGCTTAGGGACAGGGAGTTTCTACGAGCAGTACTTC
j_gene: TRBJ1-1; d_gene: NA; abundance: NA; v_gene: TRBV7-2; CDR3aa: CASSSRTNTEAFF; CDR3nt: TGTGCCAGCAGCTCCCGGACAAACACTGAAGCTTTCTTT
j_gene: TRBJ1-5; d_gene: TRBD1; abundance: NA; v_gene: TRBV5-6; CDR3aa: CASSPRPGQGRQPQHF; CDR3nt: TGTGCCAGCAGCCCTCGACCGGGACAGGGTCGTCAGCCCCAGCATTTT
j_gene: TRBJ2-1; d_gene: TRBD1; abundance: NA; v_gene: TRBV11-2; CDR3aa: CASSFRRQGEIDEQFF; CDR3nt: TGTGCCAGCAGCTTTCGCCGACAGGGGGAGATCGATGAGCAGTTCTTC
j_gene: TRBJ2-7; d_gene: NA; abundance: NA; v_gene: TRBV19; CDR3aa: CASSIFSGYEQYF; CDR3nt: TGTGCCAGTAGTATATTCTCGGGGTACGAGCAGTACTTC
j_gene: TRBJ2-5; d_gene: NA; abundance: NA; v_gene: TRBV30; CDR3aa: CALSGLNSGTQYF; CDR3nt: TGTGCGCTATCCGGACTAAACTCAGGGACCCAGTACTTC
j_gene: TRBJ2-3; d_gene: NA; abundance: once; v_gene: TRBV6-1; CDR3aa: CASSESAGWIGDTQYF; CDR3nt: TGTGCCAGCAGTGAATCGGCGGGGTGGATTGGAGATACGCAGTATTTT
j_gene: TRBJ2-7; d_gene: TRBD1; abundance: NA; v_gene: TRBV13; CDR3aa: CASSSVDRDYEQYF; CDR3nt: TGTGCCAGCAGCTCAGTGGACAGGGACTACGAGCAGTACTTC
j_gene: TRBJ2-7; d_gene: NA; abundance: NA; v_gene: TRBV6-5; CDR3aa: CASSYSAGLHEQYF; CDR3nt: TGTGCCAGCAGTTACTCTGCAGGGCTCCACGAGCAGTACTTC
j_gene: TRBJ2-1; d_gene: TRBD1; abundance: NA; v_gene: TRBV4-3; CDR3aa: CASSQEPDGTGSYNEQFF; CDR3nt: TGCGCCAGCAGCCAAGAGCCGGACGGGACAGGGTCATACAATGAGCAGTTCTTC
j_gene: TRBJ2-1; d_gene: NA; abundance: once; v_gene: TRBV28; CDR3aa: CASSLRDTEQFF; CDR3nt: TGTGCCAGCAGTCTAAGGGACACTGAGCAGTTCTTC
j_gene: TRBJ2-5; d_gene: TRBD1; abundance: NA; v_gene: TRBV6-5; CDR3aa: CASSKDRGDETQYF; CDR3nt: TGTGCCAGCAGTAAGGACAGGGGGGACGAGACCCAGTACTTC
j_gene: TRBJ1-6; d_gene: TRBD1; abundance: few; v_gene: TRBV30; CDR3aa: CAWGTGHNSPLHF; CDR3nt: TGTGCCTGGGGGACAGGGCATAATTCACCCCTCCACTTT
j_gene: TRBJ1-1; d_gene: NA; abundance: NA; v_gene: TRBV7-2; CDR3aa: CASSGRVSEAFF; CDR3nt: TGTGCCAGCAGCGGTAGAGTGTCTGAAGCTTTCTTT
j_gene: TRBJ2-7; d_gene: TRBD2; abundance: NA; v_gene: TRBV7-2; CDR3aa: CASSLDPAGGYEQYF; CDR3nt: TGTGCCAGCAGCTTAGACCCAGCGGGGGGTTACGAGCAGTACTTC
j_gene: TRBJ2-7; d_gene: TRBD1; abundance: few; v_gene: TRBV5-4; CDR3aa: CASSSGTGGIYEQYF; CDR3nt: TGTGCCAGCAGCTCCGGGACAGGGGGCATCTACGAGCAGTACTTC
j_gene: TRBJ2-7; d_gene: TRBD2; abundance: NA; v_gene: TRBV4-2; CDR3aa: CASSPTGLVGPEQYF; CDR3nt: TGTGCCAGCAGCCCTACGGGACTAGTTGGCCCAGAGCAGTACTTC
j_gene: TRBJ2-1; d_gene: TRBD2; abundance: NA; v_gene: TRBV29-1; CDR3aa: CSVDRTSGSVNEQFF; CDR3nt: TGCAGCGTTGACCGGACTAGCGGGAGTGTCAATGAGCAGTTCTTC
j_gene: TRBJ2-1; d_gene: NA; abundance: few; v_gene: TRBV30; CDR3aa: CAWTSAGSSYNEQFF; CDR3nt: TGTGCCTGGACTTCTGCGGGGAGCTCCTACAATGAGCAGTTCTTC
j_gene: TRBJ2-3; d_gene: TRBD1; abundance: NA; v_gene: TRBV7-2; CDR3aa: CASSLWDRGRDTQYF; CDR3nt: TGTGCCAGCAGCTTATGGGACAGGGGGCGAGATACGCAGTATTTT
j_gene: TRBJ2-2; d_gene: NA; abundance: NA; v_gene: TRBV27; CDR3aa: CATEQGNTGELFF; CDR3nt: TGTGCCACGGAACAGGGGAACACCGGGGAGCTGTTTTTT
j_gene: TRBJ2-2; d_gene: TRBD1; abundance: NA; v_gene: TRBV14; CDR3aa: CASSQLTGKNTGELFF; CDR3nt: TGTGCCAGCAGCCAACTGACAGGGAAGAACACCGGGGAGCTGTTTTTT
j_gene: TRBJ1-2; d_gene: NA; abundance: once; v_gene: TRBV7-3; CDR3aa: CASSPGQGPWGYTF; CDR3nt: TGTGCCAGCAGCCCTGGGCAGGGTCCCTGGGGCTACACCTTC
j_gene: TRBJ2-2; d_gene: TRBD1; abundance: NA; v_gene: TRBV30; CDR3aa: CAWGQGANTGELFF; CDR3nt: TGTGCCTGGGGACAGGGGGCGAACACCGGGGAGCTGTTTTTT
j_gene: TRBJ1-1; d_gene: NA; abundance: NA; v_gene: TRBV29-1; CDR3aa: CSGVVRLHTEAFF; CDR3nt: TGCAGCGGTGTAGTCAGACTGCACACTGAAGCTTTCTTT
j_gene: TRBJ2-1; d_gene: NA; abundance: NA; v_gene: TRBV5-4; CDR3aa: CASSSTGLNEQFF; CDR3nt: TGTGCCAGCAGCTCGACAGGTCTCAATGAGCAGTTCTTC
j_gene: TRBJ2-7; d_gene: TRBD1; abundance: NA; v_gene: TRBV28; CDR3aa: CASRRTGGGYEQYF; CDR3nt: TGTGCCAGCAGACGGACAGGGGGCGGCTACGAGCAGTACTTC
j_gene: TRBJ1-4; d_gene: TRBD1; abundance: NA; v_gene: TRBV6-5; CDR3aa: CASSPDRGPQEKLFF; CDR3nt: TGTGCCAGCAGTCCGGACAGGGGCCCTCAGGAAAAACTGTTTTTT
j_gene: TRBJ2-5; d_gene: NA; abundance: few; v_gene: TRBV5-6; CDR3aa: CASSLGSEGAQETQYF; CDR3nt: TGTGCCAGCAGCTTGGGCAGTGAAGGGGCCCAAGAGACCCAGTACTTC
j_gene: TRBJ2-3; d_gene: TRBD2; abundance: NA; v_gene: TRBV7-2; CDR3aa: CASSLGGRAQTSQDTQYF; CDR3nt: TGTGCCAGCAGCTTAGGCGGGAGGGCCCAAACCTCCCAGGATACGCAGTATTTT
j_gene: TRBJ2-1; d_gene: TRBD1; abundance: NA; v_gene: TRBV9; CDR3aa: CASSPGTGAYNEQFF; CDR3nt: TGTGCCAGCAGCCCTGGGACAGGGGCCTACAATGAGCAGTTCTTC
j_gene: TRBJ2-5; d_gene: NA; abundance: NA; v_gene: TRBV7-5; CDR3aa: CVRSSNPPGVAYQETQYF; CDR3nt: TGTGTCAGAAGCTCCAACCCCCCCGGGGTAGCGTACCAAGAGACCCAGTACTTC
j_gene: TRBJ2-1; d_gene: NA; abundance: NA; v_gene: TRBV10-2; CDR3aa: CASFHRVRQFF; CDR3nt: TGCGCCAGCTTCCACAGGGTACGACAGTTCTTC
j_gene: TRBJ2-1; d_gene: TRBD2; abundance: few; v_gene: TRBV5-6; CDR3aa: CASSLVPSGDYNEQFF; CDR3nt: TGTGCCAGCAGCTTGGTGCCTAGCGGGGATTACAATGAGCAGTTCTTC
j_gene: TRBJ1-1; d_gene: NA; abundance: NA; v_gene: TRBV15; CDR3aa: CATSVRWTEAFF; CDR3nt: TGTGCCACCAGCGTGCGGTGGACTGAAGCTTTCTTT
j_gene: TRBJ2-7; d_gene: NA; abundance: NA; v_gene: TRBV7-2; CDR3aa: CASSLAGTRVHEQYF; CDR3nt: TGTGCCAGCAGCCTGGCCGGGACAAGGGTCCACGAGCAGTACTTC
j_gene: TRBJ1-1; d_gene: NA; abundance: NA; v_gene: TRBV7-2; CDR3aa: CASSLQVNTEAFF; CDR3nt: TGTGCCAGCAGCTTACAGGTGAACACTGAAGCTTTCTTT
j_gene: TRBJ2-5; d_gene: NA; abundance: NA; v_gene: TRBV15; CDR3aa: CATSRDRGQETQYF; CDR3nt: TGTGCCACCAGCAGAGATCGGGGACAAGAGACCCAGTACTTC
j_gene: TRBJ2-7; d_gene: NA; abundance: once; v_gene: TRBV7-2; CDR3aa: CASSLVREQYF; CDR3nt: TGTGCCAGCAGCTTAGTTCGGGAGCAGTACTTC